A single sample is the source of the 24 T cell receptor beta chains below, sequenced in a study of cytomegalovirus exposure and HLA in healthy donors. Use of 60 Vbeta and 13 Jbeta primers characterized the PCR. Clones were sequenced by immunoSEQ multiplex PCR, and TCRdb holds only the in-frame ones, with some missing. The profile shows 150,000 to 200,000 clones, under 80% of them singletons. The specimen sequenced was PBMCs. The receptors were gathered from a woman aged 25 to 45 in good health and CMV-seronegative.

The chain has TRBV28 and TRBJ2-5; D perhaps matches TRBD1 (6 bases). TRBJ2-7 explains the end of the DNA better; the J call may be wrong. Germline V gives CDR1 MDHEN, CDR2 SYDVKM. This CDR3 has 16 amino acids. The CDR3 region is CASLATDRRSSYEQYF. In DNA, the CDR3 is TGTGCGAGCCTAGCCACCGACAGGCGAAGCTCCTACGAGCAGTACTTC.

This clone was observed once. This sequence joins TRBV19 and TRBJ2-7; tentative D call: TRBD1 (6 bases). The CDR3 spans 15 residues. The germline V and J ends were trimmed by 1 base and 1 base, with 11 bases remaining between them. In germline, CDR1 is LNHDA, CDR2 SQIVND (reference sequence). In DNA, the CDR3 is TGTGCCAGTAGTATAGTCAGGGGCGGATCCTACGAGCAGTACTTC. It codes for CASSIVRGGSYEQYF.

V usage is TRBV6-1 and J usage is TRBJ1-6; no firm D call. V lost 10 bases to trimming and J lost 5 bases, with 15 bases between them. The V gene's germline CDR1 is MNHNS and CDR2 SASEGT. This CDR3 spans 14 amino acids. The CDR3 reads CATRGQADNSPLHF. DNA for the CDR3: TGTGCCACCCGTGGGCAGGCCGATAATTCACCCCTCCACTTT.

This chain joins TRBV2 and TRBJ2-7; 10 bases map to TRBD1. V shed 4 bases and J 4 bases; nucleotides not matched to a gene: 7. The CDR3 has 15 residues. Looked up from germline, CDR1 is SNHLY and CDR2 is FYNNEI. The CDR3 sequence is CASSGTGTGVYEQYF. In nucleotides, the CDR3 is TGTGCCAGCAGTGGGACCGGGACAGGGGTATACGAGCAGTACTTC.

The V and J genes are TRBV7-9 and TRBJ2-5, with a weak D call TRBD1 (5 bases). CDR1 and CDR2 from the germline V gene are SEHNR and FQNEAQ (reference sequence). The CDR3 covers 11 residues. Trimming left V 7 bases short and J 5 bases short, with 8 bases between. The CDR3 DNA reads as TGTGCCAGCACCGCAGGGGAGACCCAGTACTTC. This codes for CASTAGETQYF.

This chain joins TRBV5-1 and TRBJ1-2; 7 bases align to TRBD1. CDR3 length: 15 amino acids. Germline values: CDR1 SGHRS, CDR2 YFSETQ. The ends lost 3 bases at V and 2 bases at J; junction bases unmatched: 7. DNA for the CDR3: TGCGCCAGCAGCTCACAGGGGCTGATAAACTATGGCTACACCTTC. Residues: CASSSQGLINYGYTF. Full variable domain (outside the CDR3, taken from reference TRBV5-1 and TRBJ1-2): KAGVTQTPRYLIKTRGQQVTLSCSPISGHRSVSWYQQTPGQGLQFLFEYFSETQRNKGNFPGRFSGRQFSNSRSEMNVSTLELGDSALYLCASSSQGLINYGYTFGSGTRLTVV.

The rearrangement joins TRBV30 to TRBJ2-7; TRBD2 is a possible D gene (6 bases). Deletions cut 0 bases from V and 2 bases from J, with 8 bases between. Germline V lookup: CDR1 GTSNPN, CDR2 SVGIG (reference sequence). The CDR3 is 13 residues long. The CDR3 DNA reads TGTGCCTGGAGTGTGGGCGGGGCCTACGAGCAGTACTTC. It yields the protein CAWSVGGAYEQYF. Full variable domain (remainder filled in from reference TRBV30 and TRBJ2-7): SQTIHQWPATLVQPVGSPLSLECTVEGTSNPNLYWYRQAAGRGLQLLFYSVGIGQISSEVPQNLSASRPQDRQFILSSKKLLLSDSGFYLCAWSVGGAYEQYFGPGTRLTVT.

The V and J genes are TRBV6-5 and TRBJ1-5; D is possibly TRBD1 (5 bases). V lost 5 bases, J lost 4 bases, and 15 bases lay in between. The germline CDR1 and CDR2 sequences are MNHEY and SVGAGI. The CDR3 consists of 15 residues. The CDR3 region is CASSPRVFGNQPQHF. The DNA for the CDR3 is TGTGCCAGCAGTCCCAGGGTTTTTGGGAATCAGCCCCAGCATTTT.

CDR3 protein: CASTGGGVNGNTIYF. The CDR3 DNA is TGTGCCAGCACCGGCGGGGGAGTTAATGGAAACACCATATATTTT. The chain joins TRBV6-6 to TRBJ1-3; weak D call: TRBD1 (5 bases). Per the germline V gene, CDR1 is MNHNY and CDR2 is SVGAGI (reference sequence). V lost 7 bases, J lost 3 bases, and 16 bases lay in between. The CDR3 is 15 amino acids.

This clone has only a few counts. This chain connects TRBV7-2 to TRBJ2-1; TRBD2 matches 7 bases. The CDR3 covers 15 residues. Trimming at V came to 5 bases and at J to 8 bases, leaving 12 bases not matched to a gene. The germline V gene encodes CDR1 SGHTA and CDR2 FQGNSA. Here the CDR3 reads CASSPGIGEGYEQFF. The CDR3 nucleotides read TGTGCCAGCAGCCCGGGGATCGGGGAGGGGTATGAGCAGTTCTTC.

The chain employs TRBV29-1 and TRBJ1-2, with 8 nucleotides matching TRBD1. The length of the CDR3 is 14 residues. Germline CDR1 reads SQVTM; CDR2 reads ANQGSEA. The trim removed 8 bases at V and 4 bases at J, leaving 12 bases unmatched. CDR3 residues: CSPLSLTGGYGYTF. Written as DNA, the CDR3 is TGCAGCCCTCTTTCGCTCACAGGGGGCTATGGCTACACCTTC. The full variable domain, with the rest looked up from reference TRBV29-1 and TRBJ1-2, is SAVISQKPSRDICQRGTSLTIQCQVDSQVTMMFWYRQQPGQSLTLIATANQGSEATYESGFVIDKFPISRPNLTFSTLTVSNMSPEDSSIYLCSPLSLTGGYGYTFGSGTRLTVV.

V and J are TRBV6-6 and TRBJ1-2, with 9 bases that match TRBD1. The CDR3 loop spans 15 amino acids. Germline V gene data show CDR1 as MNHNY and CDR2 as SVGAGI (reference sequence). V shed 3 bases and J 8 bases; nucleotides not matched to a gene: 10. As DNA, the CDR3 is TGTGCCAGCAGTTATCAACAGGGGGCGGGGGACGGCTACACCTTC. Translated: CASSYQQGAGDGYTF.

The chain couples TRBV5-1 to TRBJ2-5, with TRBD2 as a possible D gene (5 bases). The J call is doubtful: the DNA matches TRBJ2-7 better. Germline V lookup: CDR1 SGHRS, CDR2 YFSETQ. This CDR3 comprises 14 residues. The CDR3 protein is CASSLTVRAYEQYF. The CDR3 region has the DNA TGCGCCAGCAGCTTGACAGTGAGGGCCTACGAGCAGTACTTC.

In this sample, this clone turned up a few times. The gene calls are TRBV19 and TRBJ1-6; D is unclear. There are 14 residues in the CDR3. The ends were cut back, 5 bases at V and 10 bases at J, with 15 bases in the middle. Germline V gene sequence: CDR1 LNHDA, CDR2 SQIVND (reference sequence). The CDR3 is CASSVVSPQSPLHF. CDR3 sequence (DNA): TGTGCCAGTAGTGTCGTCAGTCCTCAATCACCCCTCCACTTT.

The chain joins TRBV18 to TRBJ1-1; perhaps TRBD1 as D (5 bases). The CDR3 covers 13 residues. Germline V gene data show CDR1 as KGHSH and CDR2 as LQKENI. V was clipped by 6 bases and J by 2 bases, with 10 bases between them. The CDR3 DNA sequence: TGTGCCAGCTCCGACAGTCATAACACTGAAGCTTTCTTT. Protein sequence: CASSDSHNTEAFF.

This clone was recorded only once. V gene TRBV11-2 combines with J gene TRBJ1-2; D not resolved. Germline V CDR1 and CDR2: SGHAT, FQNNGV. This CDR3 has 16 amino acids. Trimming removed 5 bases at V and 7 bases at J, with 23 bases between. The CDR3 region has the DNA TGTGCCAGCAGCATCGGAGATAGGAGGGTAGTAGGTGGCTACACCTTC. It yields the protein CASSIGDRRVVGGYTF.

The V and J genes are TRBV29-1 and TRBJ2-2; 7 bases fit TRBD1. Looked up from germline, CDR1 is SQVTM and CDR2 is ANQGSEA. The V and J ends lost 3 bases and 7 bases, in that order; junction bases with no gene match: 8. CDR3 size: 14 residues. The CDR3 DNA reads TGCAGCGTTGATGTTAAGGGGGCAGGCGGGGAGCTGTTTTTT. Translating it yields CSVDVKGAGGELFF.

The chain recombines TRBV4-1 with TRBJ2-7, with 10 bases fitting TRBD2. Germline V lookup: CDR1 MGHRA, CDR2 YSYEKL. V lost 0 bases, J lost 6 bases, and 8 bases stayed unmatched. There are 16 residues in the CDR3. The CDR3 loop reads CASSQDVLAGEGEQYF. The CDR3 region has the DNA TGCGCCAGCAGCCAAGATGTCCTAGCGGGGGAGGGCGAGCAGTACTTC.

The chain employs TRBV18 and TRBJ2-5; 9 bases agree with TRBD1. TRBJ2-7 matches the DNA end more closely, so the J call is doubtful. The CDR3 is made up of 14 amino acids. Germline lookup yields CDR1 KGHSH and CDR2 LQKENI. Written as DNA, the CDR3 is TGTGCCAGCTCACCCGGGACAGGGCCTTACGAGCAGTACTTC. Its translation: CASSPGTGPYEQYF.

CDR3 in amino acids: CATQSVSPGDTQYF. DNA for the CDR3: TGTGCCACCCAAAGCGTATCACCGGGGGATACGCAGTATTTT. The V call is TRBV2, the J call TRBJ2-3; D is perhaps TRBD2 (5 bases). The CDR3 has 14 amino acids. Germline CDR1 and CDR2: SNHLY and FYNNEI. Trimming pared 10 bases from V and 6 bases from J, leaving 20 bases between. The full variable domain, with the rest looked up from reference TRBV2 and TRBJ2-3, is EPEVTQTPSHQVTQMGQEVILRCVPISNHLYFYWYRQILGQKVEFLVSFYNNEISEKSEIFDDQFSVERPDGSNFTLKIRSTKLEDSAMYFCATQSVSPGDTQYFGPGTRLTVL.

The genes are TRBV29-1 and TRBJ1-2, with TRBD1 matching 7 bases. The CDR3 spans 12 residues. The J segment lost 8 bases and the V segment lost 0 bases, leaving 3 bases of the junction unmatched. Germline CDR1 is SQVTM and CDR2 is ANQGSEA. The CDR3 DNA sequence: TGCAGCGTTGAAGACAGGGGGAGAGGCTACACCTTC. It yields the protein CSVEDRGRGYTF.

The chain joins TRBV27 to TRBJ1-4; D is uncertain. The CDR3 sequence is 14 residues long. V lost 6 bases, J lost 2 bases, and 10 bases lay in between. CDR1 and CDR2 from the germline V gene are MNHEY and SMNVEV (reference sequence). The chain's CDR3 is CASSFDSTNEKLFF. The DNA of the CDR3 is TGTGCCAGCAGCTTCGATAGCACTAATGAAAAACTGTTTTTT.

The genes are TRBV13 and TRBJ2-7; D is unclear. Germline CDR1 reads PRHDT; CDR2 reads FYEKMQ (reference sequence). V lost 1 base to trimming and J lost 2 bases, with 6 bases between them. This CDR3 spans 13 amino acids. For the CDR3, the DNA is TGTGCCAGCAGCTTAGTTCTACCCTACGAGCAGTACTTC. This codes for CASSLVLPYEQYF. The variable domain in full, with the rest retrieved from reference TRBV13 and TRBJ2-7, is AAGVIQSPRHLIKEKRETATLKCYPIPRHDTVYWYQQGPGQDPQFLISFYEKMQSDKGSIPDRFSAQQFSDYHSELNMSSLELGDSALYFCASSLVLPYEQYFGPGTRLTVT.

Comment on this clone: Within the sample, other DNA sequences also encode this same CDR3. The CDR3: CASSLLAGGTDTQYF. CDR3 sequence (DNA): TGTGCCAGCAGCCTTCTAGCGGGGGGAACAGATACGCAGTATTTT. The V gene is TRBV7-2, the J gene TRBJ2-3, with 11 bases aligning to TRBD2. The ends lost 5 bases at V and 3 bases at J; junction bases unmatched: 4. The CDR3 spans 15 residues. Germline CDR1 and CDR2: SGHTA and FQGNSA.